These T cell receptor beta chains were read from a single sample in a study of OX40 agonist ivuxolimab in advanced cancers. Libraries were prepared by immunoSEQ multiplex PCR; TCRdb keeps only in-frame clonotypes and omits some of them. The sample records more than 45,000 clones, around 89% being singletons. This material consisted of CD4+ or CD8+ T cells sorted from blood, taken in a trial of the OX40 agonist ivuxolimab. Receptors originate from an adult with an advanced solid tumor such as melanoma, head and neck, liver or kidney cancer. Both conserved end residues are part of each CDR3. The D gene is left open where the match is weak. Size tells how often a clone was seen (once, few, many) or the class of an expanded clone, and some rows leave it out.

v_call: TRBV6-4
clone_size: few
d_call: .
j_call: TRBJ2-1
cdr3_nt: TGTGCCAGCAGTGAGTCTCCGGAACTTAATGAGCAGTTCTTC
cdr3_aa: CASSESPELNEQFF

v_call: TRBV6-5
clone_size: .
d_call: .
j_call: TRBJ1-2
cdr3_nt: TGTGCCAGCAGTACGAATCCTTTCTATGGCTACACCTTC
cdr3_aa: CASSTNPFYGYTF

v_call: TRBV29-1
clone_size: .
d_call: .
j_call: TRBJ1-1
cdr3_nt: TGCAGCGTTGGGACTCAAGCGGACACTGAAGCTTTCTTT
cdr3_aa: CSVGTQADTEAFF

v_call: TRBV19
clone_size: .
d_call: .
j_call: TRBJ2-5
cdr3_nt: TGTGCCAGTAGTATTTATGTTCAAGAGACCCAGTACTTC
cdr3_aa: CASSIYVQETQYF

v_call: TRBV4-1
clone_size: .
d_call: TRBD1
j_call: TRBJ2-7
cdr3_nt: TGCGCCAGCAGCCAAGTAGGGGGGACAGGGTTCTACGAGCAGTACTTC
cdr3_aa: CASSQVGGTGFYEQYF

v_call: TRBV18
clone_size: .
d_call: .
j_call: TRBJ1-3
cdr3_nt: TGTGCCAGCTCACCAGCGGCAGGGACCTTCTCTGGAAACACCATATATTTT
cdr3_aa: CASSPAAGTFSGNTIYF

v_call: TRBV6-5
clone_size: .
d_call: .
j_call: TRBJ1-2
cdr3_nt: TGTGCCAGCAGTACCCTTGACGGACACTATGGCTACACCTTC
cdr3_aa: CASSTLDGHYGYTF

v_call: TRBV4-2
clone_size: few
d_call: .
j_call: TRBJ2-3
cdr3_nt: TGTGCCAGCAGCCTGGGGATCGCCGGCACAGATACGCAGTATTTT
cdr3_aa: CASSLGIAGTDTQYF

v_call: TRBV19
clone_size: .
d_call: .
j_call: TRBJ1-5
cdr3_nt: TGTGCCAGTAGTATACCGGCAGCCTATAGCAATCAGCCCCAGCATTTT
cdr3_aa: CASSIPAAYSNQPQHF

v_call: TRBV28
clone_size: .
d_call: TRBD2
j_call: TRBJ2-3
cdr3_nt: TGTGCCAGCAGTACAGATGGCCAGCGGGATTTCACAGATACGCAGTATTTT
cdr3_aa: CASSTDGQRDFTDTQYF

v_call: TRBV5-6
clone_size: .
d_call: .
j_call: TRBJ2-1
cdr3_nt: TGTGCCAGCAGCTTGGATGGGCGGGGCTACAATGAGCAGTTCTTC
cdr3_aa: CASSLDGRGYNEQFF

v_call: TRBV28
clone_size: .
d_call: TRBD1
j_call: TRBJ2-3
cdr3_nt: TGTGCCAGCAGCCTTACTACCCGGAGCCGGGACAGGGGGCCAGATACGCAGTATTTT
cdr3_aa: CASSLTTRSRDRGPDTQYF

v_call: TRBV2
clone_size: .
d_call: .
j_call: TRBJ2-3
cdr3_nt: TGTGCCAGCAGACCAGGAGTAGGGTCAGATACGCAGTATTTT
cdr3_aa: CASRPGVGSDTQYF

v_call: TRBV4-2
clone_size: few
d_call: .
j_call: TRBJ1-1
cdr3_nt: TGTGCCAGCAGCCAAGACCCACACTCCCCGAACACTGAAGCTTTCTTT
cdr3_aa: CASSQDPHSPNTEAFF

v_call: TRBV9
clone_size: once
d_call: TRBD2
j_call: TRBJ2-1
cdr3_nt: TGTGCCAGCAGCGGGTCTAGCGGGAGATACAATGAGCAGTTCTTC
cdr3_aa: CASSGSSGRYNEQFF

v_call: TRBV4-1
clone_size: once
d_call: .
j_call: TRBJ1-2
cdr3_nt: TGCGCCAGCAGCCAAGGTTTAGGGGTCAGTCTCTATGGCTACACCTTC
cdr3_aa: CASSQGLGVSLYGYTF

v_call: TRBV7-6
clone_size: .
d_call: TRBD1
j_call: TRBJ2-5
cdr3_nt: TGTGCCAGCAGCTCCATATGGGGACAGCCACAAGAGACCCAGTACTTC
cdr3_aa: CASSSIWGQPQETQYF

v_call: TRBV4-1
clone_size: .
d_call: TRBD1
j_call: TRBJ1-5
cdr3_nt: TGCGCCAGCAGCCAAGGAGGGGGCGGGCCGGCGCAGCCCCAGCATTTT
cdr3_aa: CASSQGGGGPAQPQHF

v_call: TRBV19
clone_size: .
d_call: .
j_call: TRBJ1-2
cdr3_nt: TGTGCCAGTAGTTCCCCCTCGGGGCGGGACACCGTTCGTACTAACTATGGCTACACCTTC
cdr3_aa: CASSSPSGRDTVRTNYGYTF

v_call: TRBV4-3
clone_size: .
d_call: .
j_call: TRBJ2-3
cdr3_nt: TGCGCCAGCAGCCTATCAGGGGGCACAGATACGCAGTATTTT
cdr3_aa: CASSLSGGTDTQYF

v_call: TRBV4-2
clone_size: .
d_call: TRBD2
j_call: TRBJ2-5
cdr3_nt: TGTGCCAGCAGCCAAGATGTAGCGGGAGACGAAGAGACCCAGTACTTC
cdr3_aa: CASSQDVAGDEETQYF

v_call: TRBV7-8
clone_size: .
d_call: .
j_call: TRBJ1-2
cdr3_nt: TGTGCCAGCAGTCAAGCGAAAGCTGGCTACACCTTC
cdr3_aa: CASSQAKAGYTF

v_call: TRBV6-5
clone_size: once
d_call: .
j_call: TRBJ2-2
cdr3_nt: TGTGCCAGCAGTTACTCGCAGGGCCTCCGCAGGGAGCTGTTTTTT
cdr3_aa: CASSYSQGLRRELFF

v_call: TRBV6-5
clone_size: once
d_call: .
j_call: TRBJ1-4
cdr3_nt: TGTGCCAGCAGTTACAGGGACTCAACTAATGAAAAACTGTTTTTT
cdr3_aa: CASSYRDSTNEKLFF

v_call: TRBV7-3
clone_size: .
d_call: TRBD1
j_call: TRBJ1-1
cdr3_nt: TGTGCCAGCAGCTTAGGGACAGGGGGCGGTTGGACTGAAGCTTTCTTT
cdr3_aa: CASSLGTGGGWTEAFF

v_call: TRBV5-4
clone_size: .
d_call: .
j_call: TRBJ1-6
cdr3_nt: TGTGCCAGCAGCTTGGTGGACACCCATAATTCACCCCTCCACTTT
cdr3_aa: CASSLVDTHNSPLHF

v_call: TRBV25-1
clone_size: .
d_call: .
j_call: TRBJ1-2
cdr3_nt: TGTGCCAGCACCCCGATAGGGGGGAATGGCGGCTACACCTTC
cdr3_aa: CASTPIGGNGGYTF

v_call: TRBV19
clone_size: .
d_call: TRBD1
j_call: TRBJ1-5
cdr3_nt: TGTGCCAGTAGTATTGGTGGGACAGAGTATCAGCCCCAGCATTTT
cdr3_aa: CASSIGGTEYQPQHF

v_call: TRBV13
clone_size: .
d_call: TRBD1
j_call: TRBJ2-1
cdr3_nt: TGTGCCAGCAGCTTGGGAGGGACAGGGACTTATGGTTATGAGCAGTTCTTC
cdr3_aa: CASSLGGTGTYGYEQFF

v_call: TRBV5-5
clone_size: .
d_call: .
j_call: TRBJ1-2
cdr3_nt: TGTGCCAGCAGCCCTGAACTGATGGCAGGGACCTATGGCTACACCTTC
cdr3_aa: CASSPELMAGTYGYTF

v_call: TRBV4-2
clone_size: .
d_call: TRBD2
j_call: TRBJ2-5
cdr3_nt: TGTGCCAGCAGCCAATACCTAGCGGGAGGCGGGGAGACCCAGTACTTC
cdr3_aa: CASSQYLAGGGETQYF

v_call: TRBV9
clone_size: .
d_call: .
j_call: TRBJ2-3
cdr3_nt: TGTGCCAGCAGCCCTGAACAAGGAGGCACAGATACGCAGTATTTT
cdr3_aa: CASSPEQGGTDTQYF

v_call: TRBV4-1
clone_size: .
d_call: .
j_call: TRBJ1-2
cdr3_nt: TGCGCCAGCAGCCAAGACCCCGGGGTTGTCCCCTCGACTCACTATGGCTACACCTTC
cdr3_aa: CASSQDPGVVPSTHYGYTF

v_call: TRBV7-6
clone_size: .
d_call: .
j_call: TRBJ2-3
cdr3_nt: TGTGCCAGCAGCTTAGGAAGATCTCGGGATACGCAGTATTTT
cdr3_aa: CASSLGRSRDTQYF

v_call: TRBV5-6
clone_size: .
d_call: .
j_call: TRBJ1-2
cdr3_nt: TGTGCCAGCAGCTCGGGACCGGACTATGGCTACACCTTC
cdr3_aa: CASSSGPDYGYTF

v_call: TRBV9
clone_size: .
d_call: .
j_call: TRBJ2-3
cdr3_nt: TGTGCCAGCAGCGTCGGGACTGGACTCACAGATACGCAGTATTTT
cdr3_aa: CASSVGTGLTDTQYF

v_call: TRBV6-5
clone_size: .
d_call: .
j_call: TRBJ2-1
cdr3_nt: TGTGCCAGCAGTTACTCGGTTCTAACCGAGCAGTTCTTC
cdr3_aa: CASSYSVLTEQFF

v_call: TRBV2
clone_size: .
d_call: TRBD1
j_call: TRBJ2-7
cdr3_nt: TGTGCCAGCGGCGGGACAGGGTTCTCCTACGAGCAGTACTTC
cdr3_aa: CASGGTGFSYEQYF

v_call: TRBV7-6
clone_size: .
d_call: TRBD2
j_call: TRBJ2-2
cdr3_nt: TGTGCCAGCAGCCCAAGAGCCGGGACTAGCGGGAGAACAGGGGAGCTGTTTTTT
cdr3_aa: CASSPRAGTSGRTGELFF

v_call: TRBV6-1
clone_size: .
d_call: .
j_call: TRBJ1-2
cdr3_nt: TGTGCCAGCAGTGATGACATCGGCCTTGGCTATGGCTACACCTTC
cdr3_aa: CASSDDIGLGYGYTF

v_call: TRBV5-1
clone_size: once
d_call: TRBD1
j_call: TRBJ2-7
cdr3_nt: TGCGCCAGCAGCTTAACAGGGGGGCCCTACGAGCAGTACTTC
cdr3_aa: CASSLTGGPYEQYF

v_call: TRBV28
clone_size: .
d_call: TRBD1
j_call: TRBJ1-5
cdr3_nt: TGTGCCAGCAGTTTGGCTACAGGGGGCAGTCAGCCCCAGCATTTT
cdr3_aa: CASSLATGGSQPQHF

v_call: TRBV4-3
clone_size: .
d_call: .
j_call: TRBJ2-1
cdr3_nt: TGCGCCAGCAGCCAACTAGCAGCTTACAATGAGCAGTTCTTC
cdr3_aa: CASSQLAAYNEQFF

v_call: TRBV4-3
clone_size: .
d_call: TRBD2
j_call: TRBJ2-1
cdr3_nt: TGCGCCAGCAGCCAACTAGCGGGTGACAATGAGCAGTTCTTC
cdr3_aa: CASSQLAGDNEQFF

v_call: TRBV7-9
clone_size: .
d_call: .
j_call: TRBJ2-3
cdr3_nt: TGTGCCAGCAGCTTATACGGGACAGATACGCAGTATTTT
cdr3_aa: CASSLYGTDTQYF

v_call: TRBV29-1
clone_size: .
d_call: .
j_call: TRBJ1-2
cdr3_nt: TGCAGCGTCTGGGGGGGGAATGGCTACACCTTC
cdr3_aa: CSVWGGNGYTF

v_call: TRBV6-5
clone_size: .
d_call: .
j_call: TRBJ2-5
cdr3_nt: TGTGCCAGCACCACTGGGGGGGGCTGGGGAGAGACCCAGTACTTC
cdr3_aa: CASTTGGGWGETQYF

v_call: TRBV5-1
clone_size: .
d_call: TRBD2
j_call: TRBJ2-2
cdr3_nt: TGCGCCAGCAGCTTGGGACTAGCGGGAGTACAAGCCGGGGAGCTGTTTTTT
cdr3_aa: CASSLGLAGVQAGELFF

v_call: TRBV7-2
clone_size: .
d_call: .
j_call: TRBJ2-7
cdr3_nt: TGTGCCAGCAGCTCGAGGTACGACGAGCAGTACTTC
cdr3_aa: CASSSRYDEQYF

v_call: TRBV9
clone_size: few
d_call: .
j_call: TRBJ1-1
cdr3_nt: TGTGCCAGCAGCGTTTCGACAGCGGCTTCTTTGTCTTTCTTT
cdr3_aa: CASSVSTAASLSFF